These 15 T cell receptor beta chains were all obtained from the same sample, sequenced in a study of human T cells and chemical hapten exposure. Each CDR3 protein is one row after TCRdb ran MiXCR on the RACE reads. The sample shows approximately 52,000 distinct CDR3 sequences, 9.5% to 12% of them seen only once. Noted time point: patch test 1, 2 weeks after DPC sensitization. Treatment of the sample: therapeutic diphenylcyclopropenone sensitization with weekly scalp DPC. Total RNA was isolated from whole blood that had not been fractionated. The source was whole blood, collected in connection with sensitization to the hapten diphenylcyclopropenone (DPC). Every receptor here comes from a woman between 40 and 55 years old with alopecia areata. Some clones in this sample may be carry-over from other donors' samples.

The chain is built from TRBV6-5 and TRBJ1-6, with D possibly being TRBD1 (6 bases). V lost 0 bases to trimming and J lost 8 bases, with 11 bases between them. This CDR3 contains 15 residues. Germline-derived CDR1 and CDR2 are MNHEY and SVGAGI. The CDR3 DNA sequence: TGTGCCAGCAGTTACTCAGGGGGTCAGGATTCACCCCTCCACTTT. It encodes CASSYSGGQDSPLHF.

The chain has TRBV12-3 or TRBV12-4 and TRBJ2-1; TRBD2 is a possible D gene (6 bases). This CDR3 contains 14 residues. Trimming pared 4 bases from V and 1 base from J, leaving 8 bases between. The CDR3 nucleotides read TGTGCCAGCAGTTATGGAGGGTCCTACAATGAGCAGTTCTTC. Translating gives CASSYGGSYNEQFF.

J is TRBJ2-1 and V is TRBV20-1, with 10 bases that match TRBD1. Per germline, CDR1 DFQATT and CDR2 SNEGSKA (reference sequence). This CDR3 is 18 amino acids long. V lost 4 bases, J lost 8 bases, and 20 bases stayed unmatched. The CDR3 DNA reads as TGCAGTGCTATTGACGGACAGGGGGTAGGTGTTTTGAGATATGAGCAGTTCTTC. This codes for CSAIDGQGVGVLRYEQFF.

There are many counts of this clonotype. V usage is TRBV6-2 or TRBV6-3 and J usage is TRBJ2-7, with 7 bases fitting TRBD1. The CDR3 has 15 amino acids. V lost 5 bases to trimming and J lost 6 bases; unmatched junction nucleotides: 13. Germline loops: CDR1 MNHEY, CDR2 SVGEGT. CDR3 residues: CASSGGTARWGEQYF. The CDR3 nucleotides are TGTGCCAGCAGTGGTGGGACAGCCCGGTGGGGCGAGCAGTACTTC.

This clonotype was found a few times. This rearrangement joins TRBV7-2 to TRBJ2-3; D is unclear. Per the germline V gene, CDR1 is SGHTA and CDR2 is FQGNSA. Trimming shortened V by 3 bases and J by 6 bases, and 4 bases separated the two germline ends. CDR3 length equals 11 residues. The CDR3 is CASSFKDTQYF. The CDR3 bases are TGTGCCAGCAGCTTCAAGGATACGCAGTATTTT.

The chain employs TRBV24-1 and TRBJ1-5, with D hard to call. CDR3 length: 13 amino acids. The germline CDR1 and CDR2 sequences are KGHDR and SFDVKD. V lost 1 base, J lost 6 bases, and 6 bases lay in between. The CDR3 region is CATSDFTGQPQHF. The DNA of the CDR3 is TGTGCCACCAGTGATTTCACTGGTCAGCCCCAGCATTTT.

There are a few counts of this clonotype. The CDR3, as DNA: TGCAGTGCTAGCCCCCTCGGAGGGGGCCTCGGGGCACCCCTCCACTTT. Amino acid sequence: CSASPLGGGLGAPLHF. This chain uses TRBV20-1 with TRBJ1-6; 7 positions agree with TRBD1. This CDR3 spans 16 amino acids. V trimming: 3 bases; J trimming: 11 bases; junction bases outside the gene matches: 16. CDR1 and CDR2 from the germline V gene are DFQATT and SNEGSKA (reference sequence).

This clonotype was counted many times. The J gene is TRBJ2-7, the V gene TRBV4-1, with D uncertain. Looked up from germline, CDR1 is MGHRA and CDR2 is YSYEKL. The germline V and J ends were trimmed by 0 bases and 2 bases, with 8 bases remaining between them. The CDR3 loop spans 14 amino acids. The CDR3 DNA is TGCGCCAGCAGCCAAGATACGGGTACCTACGAGCAGTACTTC. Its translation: CASSQDTGTYEQYF.

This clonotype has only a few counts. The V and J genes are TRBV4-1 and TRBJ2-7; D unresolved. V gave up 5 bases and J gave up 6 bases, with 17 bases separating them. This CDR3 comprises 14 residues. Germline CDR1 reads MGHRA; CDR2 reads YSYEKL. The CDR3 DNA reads TGCGCCAGCAGCTCCCCTCGGAGTGATCGCGAGCAGTACTTC. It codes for CASSSPRSDREQYF.

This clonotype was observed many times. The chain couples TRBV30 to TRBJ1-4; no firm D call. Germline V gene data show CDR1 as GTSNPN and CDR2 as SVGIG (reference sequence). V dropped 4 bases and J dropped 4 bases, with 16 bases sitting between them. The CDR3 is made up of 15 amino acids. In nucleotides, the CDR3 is TGTGCCTGGACCTACCCTACGGGTGGTAATGAAAAACTGTTTTTT. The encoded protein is CAWTYPTGGNEKLFF.

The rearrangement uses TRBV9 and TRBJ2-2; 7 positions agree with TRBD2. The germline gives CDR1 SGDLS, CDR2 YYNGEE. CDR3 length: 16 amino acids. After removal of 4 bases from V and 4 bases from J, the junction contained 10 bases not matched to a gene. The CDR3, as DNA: TGTGCCAGCAGCCCCCTCTTAGGCGGGGGCACCGGGGAGCTGTTTTTT. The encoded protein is CASSPLLGGGTGELFF.

As DNA, the CDR3 is TGTGCCATCAGTGAGTCAGCGAACAAGTGGGGAAAACTGTTTTTT. Its translation: CAISESANKWGKLFF. The V gene is TRBV10-3, the J gene TRBJ1-4; D remains ambiguous. The germline CDR1 and CDR2 sequences are ENHRY and SYGVKD. The germline V and J ends were trimmed by 0 bases and 10 bases, with 15 bases remaining between them. The CDR3 spans 15 residues.

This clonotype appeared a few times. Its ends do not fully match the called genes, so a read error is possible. CDR3 amino acids: CASSLNSPQVLF. The CDR3 coding sequence is TGTGCCAGCAGTTTAAATTCCCCGCAGGTCCTCTTC. The gene calls are TRBV28 and TRBJ1-2; D is ambiguous. From germline, CDR1 is MDHEN and CDR2 SYDVKM. The length of the CDR3 is 12 residues.

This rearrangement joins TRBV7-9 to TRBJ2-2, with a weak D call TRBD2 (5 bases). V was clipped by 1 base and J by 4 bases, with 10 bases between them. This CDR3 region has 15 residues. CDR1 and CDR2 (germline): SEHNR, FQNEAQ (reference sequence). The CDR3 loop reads CASSLVLGATGELFF. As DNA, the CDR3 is TGTGCCAGCAGCTTAGTTTTGGGAGCCACCGGGGAGCTGTTTTTT. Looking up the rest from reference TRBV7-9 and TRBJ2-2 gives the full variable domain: DTGVSQNPRHKITKRGQNVTFRCDPISEHNRLYWYRQTLGQGPEFLTYFQNEAQLEKSRLLSDRFSAERPKGSFSTLEIQRTEQGDSAMYLCASSLVLGATGELFFGEGSRLTVL.

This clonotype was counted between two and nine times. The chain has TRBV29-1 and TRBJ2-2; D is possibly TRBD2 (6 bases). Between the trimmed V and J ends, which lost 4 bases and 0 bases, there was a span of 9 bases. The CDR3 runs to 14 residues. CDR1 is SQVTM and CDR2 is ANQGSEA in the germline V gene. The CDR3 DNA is TGCAGCGTTGTATCGGGGGCGAACACCGGGGAGCTGTTTTTT. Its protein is CSVVSGANTGELFF.